The 6 T cell receptor beta chains presented below share a single source sample, sequenced in a study of molecular identifiers for immune sequencing clone quantification. Each CDR3 protein gets one entry after TCRdb re-called the PCR reads with MiXCR. The sample records about 640,000 distinct CDR3 sequences, roughly 21% being singletons. The sample taken for sequencing was naive CD8+ T cells from blood, with Jurkat cell RNA spiked in. Described subset: FACS-sorted CD8+CD4-CCR7+CD45RA+ naive T cells. Every receptor here comes from a human donor in good health. Some libraries in this study had Jurkat cell RNA spiked in.

Worth noting for this clonotype: A much larger clone differs from this one at a single base, so this may be a read error. This sequence joins TRBV4-3 and TRBJ2-2; D is tentatively TRBD1 or TRBD2 (5 bases each). The ends were cut back, 1 base at V and 0 bases at J, with 9 bases in the middle. Germline CDR1 and CDR2: LGHNA and YSLEER. The CDR3 runs 16 residues. The CDR3 bases are TGCGCCAGCAGCCAAGGTGGGACGGCGAACACCGGGGAGCTGTTTTTT. Translation: CASSQGGTANTGELFF.

The table lists this clonotype with a few counts. The chain couples TRBV14 to TRBJ2-1; D is perhaps TRBD2 (5 bases). Germline V gives CDR1 SGHDN, CDR2 FVKESK. The CDR3 has 15 residues. V lost 2 bases and J 2 bases, leaving 10 bases between the germline ends. This CDR3 reads CASSQRGSPYNEQFF. As DNA, the CDR3 is TGTGCCAGCAGCCAACGGGGTTCCCCCTACAATGAGCAGTTCTTC.

This clonotype was detected ten times or more. The chain recombines TRBV4-3 with TRBJ2-1; the D gene is possibly TRBD2 (7 bases). The CDR3 contains 14 residues. V shed 0 bases and J shed 8 bases, with 11 bases lying between them. From germline, CDR1 is LGHNA and CDR2 YSLEER. CDR3 DNA: TGCGCCAGCAGCCAAGATGGGGGGGGCTATGAGCAGTTCTTC. Protein sequence: CASSQDGGGYEQFF.

Remarks on this clonotype: A read error may produce the germline difference seen at one junction end. The rearrangement links TRBV19 to TRBJ2-2; D is ambiguous. In germline, CDR1 is LNHDA, CDR2 SQIVND (reference sequence). The CDR3 consists of 13 residues. This chain's CDR3 is CANSIVSTGELFF. In DNA form, the CDR3 reads TGTGCCAATAGTATAGTGAGCACCGGGGAGCTGTTTTTT.

This clonotype came up many times. CDR3 coding DNA: TGCGCCAGCAGCTTGTATCGACAGGGTTACACCGGGGAGCTGTTTTTT. Its protein is CASSLYRQGYTGELFF. The chain combines TRBV5-1 with TRBJ2-2; 7 bases agree with TRBD1. Unmatched junction bases numbered 6, after V lost 1 base and J lost 3 bases. The CDR3 is 16 amino acids. Germline lookup yields CDR1 SGHRS and CDR2 YFSETQ.

The chain has TRBV4-3 and TRBJ2-7, with TRBD2 as a possible D gene (6 bases). Germline V gene sequence: CDR1 LGHNA, CDR2 YSLEER. Trimming stripped 0 bases from V and 0 bases from J, with 12 bases between. The CDR3 totals 16 residues. In DNA form, the CDR3 reads TGCGCCAGCAGCCAAGATAGGGCGGGGCCCTCCTACGAGCAGTACTTC. It yields the protein CASSQDRAGPSYEQYF.